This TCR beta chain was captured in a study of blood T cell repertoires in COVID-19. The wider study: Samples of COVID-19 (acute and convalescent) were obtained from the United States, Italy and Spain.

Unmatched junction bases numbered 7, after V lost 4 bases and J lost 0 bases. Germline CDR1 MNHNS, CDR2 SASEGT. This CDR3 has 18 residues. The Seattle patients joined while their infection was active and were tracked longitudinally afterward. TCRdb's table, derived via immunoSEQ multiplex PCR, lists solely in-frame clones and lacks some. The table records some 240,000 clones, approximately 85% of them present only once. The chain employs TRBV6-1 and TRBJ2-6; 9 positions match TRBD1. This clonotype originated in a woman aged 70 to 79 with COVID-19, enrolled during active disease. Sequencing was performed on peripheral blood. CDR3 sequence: CASSAQRTGASGANVLTF. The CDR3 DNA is TGTGCCAGCAGTGCACAAAGGACAGGGGCCTCTGGGGCCAACGTCCTGACTTTC.